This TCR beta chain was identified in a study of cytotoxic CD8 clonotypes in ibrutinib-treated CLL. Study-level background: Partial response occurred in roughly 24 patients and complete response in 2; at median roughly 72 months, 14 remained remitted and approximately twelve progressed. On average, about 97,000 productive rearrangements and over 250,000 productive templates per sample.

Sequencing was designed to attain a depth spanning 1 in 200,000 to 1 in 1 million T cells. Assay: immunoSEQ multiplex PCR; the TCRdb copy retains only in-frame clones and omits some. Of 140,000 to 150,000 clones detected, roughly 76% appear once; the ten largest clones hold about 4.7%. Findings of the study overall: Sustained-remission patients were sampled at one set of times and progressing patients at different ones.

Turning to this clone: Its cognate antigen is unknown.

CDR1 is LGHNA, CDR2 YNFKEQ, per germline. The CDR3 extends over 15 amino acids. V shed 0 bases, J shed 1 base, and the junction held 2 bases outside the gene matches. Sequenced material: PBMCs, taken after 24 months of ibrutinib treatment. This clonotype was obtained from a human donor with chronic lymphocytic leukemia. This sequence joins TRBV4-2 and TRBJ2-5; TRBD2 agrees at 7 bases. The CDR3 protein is CASSQDWGGQETQYF. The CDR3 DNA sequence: TGTGCCAGCAGCCAAGATTGGGGGGGCCAAGAGACCCAGTACTTC.